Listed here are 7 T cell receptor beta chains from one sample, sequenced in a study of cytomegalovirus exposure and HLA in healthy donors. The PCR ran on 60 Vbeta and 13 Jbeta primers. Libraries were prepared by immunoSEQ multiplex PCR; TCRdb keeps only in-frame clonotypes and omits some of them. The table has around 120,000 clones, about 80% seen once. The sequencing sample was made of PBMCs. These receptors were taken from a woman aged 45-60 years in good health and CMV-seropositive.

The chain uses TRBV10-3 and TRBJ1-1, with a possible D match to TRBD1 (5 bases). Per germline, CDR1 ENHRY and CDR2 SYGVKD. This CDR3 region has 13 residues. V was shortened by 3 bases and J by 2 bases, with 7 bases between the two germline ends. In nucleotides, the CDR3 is TGTGCCATCAGTGACAGGACAAACACTGAAGCTTTCTTT. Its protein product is CAISDRTNTEAFF.

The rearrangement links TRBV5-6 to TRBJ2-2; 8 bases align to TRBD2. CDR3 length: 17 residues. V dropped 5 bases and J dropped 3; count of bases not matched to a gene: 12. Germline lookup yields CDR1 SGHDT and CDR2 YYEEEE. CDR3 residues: CASSPETGREDTGELFF. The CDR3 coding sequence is TGTGCCAGCAGTCCGGAGACTGGGCGGGAGGACACCGGGGAGCTGTTTTTT.

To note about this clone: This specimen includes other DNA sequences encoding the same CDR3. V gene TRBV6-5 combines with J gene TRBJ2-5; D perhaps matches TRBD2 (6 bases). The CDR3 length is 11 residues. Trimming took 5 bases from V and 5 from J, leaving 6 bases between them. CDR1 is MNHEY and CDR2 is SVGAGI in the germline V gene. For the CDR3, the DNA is TGTGCCAGCAGTCGGGGGGAGACCCAGTACTTC. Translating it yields CASSRGETQYF.

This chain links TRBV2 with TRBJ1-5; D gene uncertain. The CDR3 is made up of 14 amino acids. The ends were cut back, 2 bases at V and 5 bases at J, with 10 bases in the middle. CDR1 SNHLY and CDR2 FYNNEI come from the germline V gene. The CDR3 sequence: CASSEQTAYQPQHF. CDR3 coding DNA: TGTGCCAGCAGTGAACAAACAGCATATCAGCCCCAGCATTTT. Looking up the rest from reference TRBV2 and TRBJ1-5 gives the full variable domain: EPEVTQTPSHQVTQMGQEVILRCVPISNHLYFYWYRQILGQKVEFLVSFYNNEISEKSEIFDDQFSVERPDGSNFTLKIRSTKLEDSAMYFCASSEQTAYQPQHFGDGTRLSIL.

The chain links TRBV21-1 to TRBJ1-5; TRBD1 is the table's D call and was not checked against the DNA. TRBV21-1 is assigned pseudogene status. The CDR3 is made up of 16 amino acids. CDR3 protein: CASPMQGARGNQPQHF. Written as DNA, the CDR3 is TGTGCCAGCCCGATGCAGGGGGCAAGGGGTAATCAGCCCCAGCATTTT.

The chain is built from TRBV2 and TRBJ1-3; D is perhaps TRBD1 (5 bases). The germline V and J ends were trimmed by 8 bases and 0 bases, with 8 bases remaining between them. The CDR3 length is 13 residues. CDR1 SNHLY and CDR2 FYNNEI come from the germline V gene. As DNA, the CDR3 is TGTGCCAGCGCGACAGACTCTGGAAACACCATATATTTT. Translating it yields CASATDSGNTIYF. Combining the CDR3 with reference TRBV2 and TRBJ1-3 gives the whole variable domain EPEVTQTPSHQVTQMGQEVILRCVPISNHLYFYWYRQILGQKVEFLVSFYNNEISEKSEIFDDQFSVERPDGSNFTLKIRSTKLEDSAMYFCASATDSGNTIYFGEGSWLTVV.

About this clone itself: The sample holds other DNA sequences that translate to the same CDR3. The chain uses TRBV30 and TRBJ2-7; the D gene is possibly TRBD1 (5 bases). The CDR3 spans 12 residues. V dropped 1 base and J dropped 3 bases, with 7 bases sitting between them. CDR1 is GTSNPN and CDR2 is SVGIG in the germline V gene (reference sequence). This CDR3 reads CAWSAQGYEQYF. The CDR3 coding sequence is TGTGCCTGGAGTGCCCAGGGCTACGAGCAGTACTTC.